Below, 27 T cell receptor delta chains from the same sample are listed, as sequenced in a study of human gamma delta and Vdelta1 T cells. With CATT, TCRdb re-called clones from the PCR reads. Of 700 or so delta-chain clones in the sample, roughly 7.6% are singletons; the top ten hold about 87%. The sequencing sample was made of differentiated CD27- Vdelta1 gamma-delta T cells from blood. These TCRs come from a human donor in good health.

On this clone itself: TCRdb pairs this DNA with a much larger clone's protein that differs at residue 13, likely a read error; the protein shown was translated from the DNA. The chain couples TRDV1 to TRDJ1; D call uncertain. This CDR3 has 24 residues. The V end was cut by 2 bases, the J end by 0 bases, with 37 bases between. Germline CDR1 and CDR2: TSWWSYY and QGS. The CDR3 loop reads CALGELGQARPRATHRKYTDKLIF. Here the CDR3 DNA reads TGTGCTCTTGGGGAATTGGGTCAGGCCCGACCACGAGCTACCCATCGGAAGTACACCGATAAACTCATCTTT.

This clone has more than one count but fewer than ten. This sequence joins TRDV1 and TRDJ1; D is uncertain. The CDR3 contains 24 residues. V lost 2 bases to trimming and J lost 3 bases, with 40 bases between them. CDR1 and CDR2 (germline): TSWWSYY, QGS. The CDR3 is CALGELGQARPRATHRKYADKLIF. CDR3 nucleotide sequence: TGTGCTCTTGGGGAATTGGGTCAGGCCCGACCACGAGCTACCCATCGGAAGTACGCCGATAAACTCATCTTT.

This clone is classed as medium-sized (0.01 to 0.1%). In the same sample, other DNA sequences code for this CDR3. The chain uses TRDV1 and TRDJ1; 12 bases fit TRDD3. Germline V gene sequence: CDR1 TSWWSYY, CDR2 QGS. The CDR3 covers 22 residues. Trimming removed 2 bases from V and 0 bases from J; junction bases left unmatched: 19. In DNA, the CDR3 is TGTGCTCTTGGGGAAAGGGTCCTACCTTGGCTGGGGGATACGCGGTACACCGATAAACTCATCTTT. Protein sequence: CALGERVLPWLGDTRYTDKLIF.

About this clone itself: A far larger clone is only one base removed, so a read error is likely. The V call is TRDV1, the J call TRDJ1; 8 bases match TRDD3. The CDR3 length is 19 residues. Germline V gene lookup returns CDR1 TSWWSYY and CDR2 QGS. CDR3 sequence reads: CALGGSIPYWGVYTDKLTF. The CDR3 DNA is TGTGCTCTTGGGGGTTCTATTCCTTACTGGGGGGTATACACCGATAAACTCACCTTT.

Only a few counts were recorded for this clone. A read error is the likely source, as a far larger clone sits one nucleotide away. Other DNA sequences in the sample encode the same CDR3. The chain combines TRDV1 with TRDJ1; tentatively, D is TRDD2 or TRDD3 (8 bases each). This CDR3 contains 23 residues. Per germline, CDR1 TSWWSYY and CDR2 QGS. V lost 4 bases to trimming and J lost 0 bases, with 36 bases between them. The CDR3 bases are TGTGCTCTTGGGGCTGCTTCCTACCCAGAACATGGGGGATTAGCAGTGTACACCGATAAACTCATCTTT. Its protein product is CALGAASYPEHGGLAVYTDKLIF.

This clone was seen at least ten times. This sequence is one base from a far larger clone and is likely a read error. The chain joins TRDV1 to TRDJ1, with D possibly being TRDD2 (9 bases). The CDR3 consists of 21 residues. Germline-derived CDR1 and CDR2 are TSWWSYY and QGS. V dropped 0 bases and J dropped 1 base, with 27 bases sitting between them. The chain's CDR3 is CALGELAFLRGYPWLTDKLIF. The DNA for the CDR3 is TGTGCTCTTGGGGAACTTGCCTTCCTACGGGGATACCCCTGGCTCACCGATAAACTCATCTTT.

This clone occurred a few times. The chain joins TRDV2 to TRDJ1; TRDD2 is a possible D gene (5 bases). The ends were cut back, 6 bases at V and 0 bases at J, with 19 bases in the middle. This CDR3 is 16 amino acids long. Germline values: CDR1 GEAIGNYY, CDR2 EKD. CDR3 protein: CACKAYGAPHTDKLIF. The DNA of the CDR3 is TGTGCCTGTAAGGCCTACGGGGCCCCTCACACCGATAAACTCATCTTT.

There are a few counts of this clone. TCRdb has a much larger clone's protein, which differs at residue 22 from the translation of this DNA, likely because of a read error; what is shown is the protein translated from the DNA. This rearrangement joins TRDV1 to TRDJ1; 8 positions agree with TRDD3. Germline assignment: CDR1 TSWWSYY and CDR2 QGS. CDR3 size: 23 residues. The CDR3 sequence is CALGDPRQHKKRLGGQYTDKLTF. The CDR3 bases are TGTGCTCTTGGGGACCCTCGGCAGCACAAGAAGCGACTGGGGGGTCAGTACACCGATAAACTCACCTTT.

This clone was seen ten or more times. Since a far larger clone is one base different, this is likely a read error. The same CDR3 can be traced to other DNA sequences in this sample. V is TRDV1 and J is TRDJ1; 10 nucleotides line up with TRDD3. CDR1 is TSWWSYY and CDR2 is QGS in the germline V gene. The CDR3 sequence is 25 residues long. The CDR3 DNA is TGTGCTCTCGGGGAACTAGTCTTCGTCGGAGCGGCCCGTACTGGGGGATTGTACTACACCGATAAACTCATCTTT. The encoded protein is CALGELVFVGAARTGGLYYTDKLIF.

About this clone itself: TCRdb's protein, taken from a much larger clone, differs from this DNA's translation at residues 12 and 14, likely owing to a read error; the protein displayed comes from the DNA. The chain is built from TRDV1 and TRDJ1, with D possibly matching TRDD3 (5 bases). This CDR3 has 21 residues. With 2 bases removed from V and 0 bases from J, the gap between germline ends came to 28 bases. Germline values: CDR1 TSWWSYY, CDR2 QGS. The CDR3 reads CALGESSLRTWWICDTDKLIF. The CDR3 DNA reads TGTGCTCTTGGGGAATCCTCCCTCCGGACGTGGTGGATATGTGACACCGATAAACTCATCTTT.

Regarding this clone: An end of the junction does not agree with germline; a read error may underlie this. V gene TRDV1 combines with J gene TRDJ1; D perhaps matches TRDD3 (5 bases). The germline CDR1 and CDR2 sequences are TSWWSYY and QGS. This CDR3 is built from 20 residues. CDR3 region: CALGELTPPYWWIYPDNLIF. The CDR3 coding sequence is TGTGCTCTTGGGGAACTCACGCCTCCGTACTGGTGGATATACCCCGATAACCTCATCTTT.

This clone rates as medium-sized. A far bigger clonotype differs at one base, so this is likely a read error. The chain employs TRDV1 and TRDJ1; D might be TRDD2 (7 bases). CDR3 length equals 23 residues. V was clipped by 4 bases and J by 4 bases, with 40 bases between them. Looked up from germline, CDR1 is TSWWSYY and CDR2 is QGS. CDR3 DNA: TGTGCTCTTGGGGTCTTTACCTTCCTTCCGACATCTATTTACTTGGGGGTCATCGATAAACTCATCTTT. It yields the protein CALGVFTFLPTSIYLGVIDKLIF.

This clone was counted between two and nine times. The protein TCRdb gives is from a much larger clone and does not agree with this DNA's translation at residue 18, likely a read error; the protein shown here comes from the DNA. V gene TRDV1 combines with J gene TRDJ1; the match to TRDD3 covers 12 bases. Looked up from germline, CDR1 is TSWWSYY and CDR2 is QGS. With 1 base clipped from V and 1 base from J, the junction kept 25 bases outside the gene matches. The CDR3 sequence is 24 residues long. DNA of the CDR3: TGTGCTCTTGGGGAACCCCATCGACTACCCGTACTGGGGGATACTTCATGGTGCACCGATAAACTCATCTTT. Translating gives CALGEPHRLPVLGDTSWCTDKLIF.

The gene calls are TRDV1 and TRDJ1; 8 nucleotides align to TRDD3. V lost 5 bases, J lost 0 bases, and 32 bases stayed unmatched. This CDR3 comprises 24 residues. Per germline, CDR1 TSWWSYY and CDR2 QGS. CDR3: CALGIPSSPATGAMGDLYTDKLIF. Written as DNA, the CDR3 is TGTGCTCTTGGGATACCCTCCTCTCCCGCTACTGGGGCGATGGGGGATCTGTACACCGATAAACTCATCTTT.

This clone was counted a few times. Different DNA sequences within this sample yield the same CDR3. The V call is TRDV1, the J call TRDJ1, with D perhaps matching TRDD3 (6 bases). The CDR3 sequence is 23 residues long. CDR1 is TSWWSYY and CDR2 is QGS in the germline V gene. The V end was cut by 0 bases, the J end by 1 base, with 33 bases between. The CDR3 loop is CALGELPRGYRFWGSLGTDKLIF. The DNA for the CDR3 is TGTGCTCTTGGGGAACTTCCCCGAGGCTACCGGTTCTGGGGATCGTTGGGCACCGATAAACTCATCTTT.

By frequency in the sample, this clone is medium-sized. A read error likely explains this, since a far larger clone differs by one base. The rearrangement uses TRDV1 and TRDJ1; weak D call: TRDD2 (7 bases). This CDR3 is built from 23 residues. The germline V gene has CDR1 TSWWSYY and CDR2 QGS. V lost 4 bases and J lost 1, with 37 bases in between. The CDR3 here is CALGVFTFLPTSTYLGVTDKLIF. CDR3 sequence (DNA): TGTGCTCTTGGGGTCTTTACCTTCCTTCCGACATCTACTTACTTGGGGGTCACCGATAAACTCATCTTT.

By sample fraction, this clone is medium-sized (0.01 to 0.1%). With a far larger clone one base away, a read error is the likely cause. The chain recombines TRDV1 with TRDJ1, with 7 bases matching TRDD2. This CDR3 is 23 amino acids long. Germline V CDR1 and CDR2: TSWWSYY, QGS. V dropped 4 bases and J dropped 1; count of bases not matched to a gene: 30. The CDR3 DNA reads as TGTGCTCTTGGGGTCTTTACCTTCCTTCCGACATCTATTTACTCGGGGGTCACCGATAAACTCATCTTT. Translating gives CALGVFTFLPTSIYSGVTDKLIF.

Of note for this clone: TCRdb's protein for this DNA is that of a much larger clone and differs from the translation at residues 8 and 21, likely a read error; the protein shown is the DNA translation. V is TRDV1 and J is TRDJ1; D may correspond to TRDD2 or TRDD3 (6 bases each). This CDR3 contains 23 residues. Per the germline V gene, CDR1 is TSWWSYY and CDR2 is QGS. In nucleotides, the CDR3 is TGTGCTCTTGGGGTCTTTACCATCCTTCCGACATCTATTTACTTGGGGGTCACCGATAAATTCATCTTT. This gives the protein CALGVFTILPTSIYLGVTDKFIF.

In its sample, this clone is medium-sized. Since a far larger clone is one base different, this is likely a read error. The V call is TRDV1, the J call TRDJ1, with a weak D call TRDD2 (7 bases). Germline CDR1 and CDR2: TSWWSYY and QGS. The CDR3 contains 23 residues. Here the CDR3 reads CALGVFTFLPTSIYLGVTDKPIF. CDR3 nucleotides: TGTGCTCTTGGGGTCTTTACCTTCCTTCCGACATCTATTTACTTGGGGGTCACCGATAAACCCATCTTT.

In its sample, this clone ranks as medium-sized. This probably arose from a read error, given a far larger clone one base away. J is TRDJ1 and V is TRDV1; 10 bases are shared with TRDD3. Germline V gene sequence: CDR1 TSWWSYY, CDR2 QGS. CDR3 length: 25 amino acids. The CDR3 DNA sequence: TGTGCTCTTGGGCAACTAGTCTTCGTCGGAGCGGCCCGTACTGGGGGATTGTACTACACCGATAAACTCATCTTT. Amino acids: CALGQLVFVGAARTGGLYYTDKLIF.

Turning to this clone: TCRdb has a much larger clone's protein, which differs at residue 14 from the translation of this DNA, likely because of a read error; what is shown is the protein translated from the DNA. The chain employs TRDV1 and TRDJ1, with 8 positions matching TRDD3. Germline V CDR1 and CDR2: TSWWSYY, QGS. V lost 3 bases to trimming and J lost 2 bases; unmatched junction nucleotides: 29. The CDR3 extends over 23 amino acids. The DNA for the CDR3 is TGTGCTCTTGGGGACGCGGGTCATCCTACCGTTGGGGGATGCGCCGTTGTGACCGATAAACTCATCTTT. It codes for CALGDAGHPTVGGCAVVTDKLIF.

In its sample, this clone was seen a few times. The protein held in TCRdb is that of a much larger clone and does not match this DNA's translation at residue 3, likely because of a read error; the protein shown is translated from the DNA. The chain joins TRDV1 to TRDJ1; 8 bases line up with TRDD3. The CDR3 contains 23 residues. Germline values: CDR1 TSWWSYY, CDR2 QGS. In nucleotides, the CDR3 is TGTGCTCCTGGGGACCCTCGGCAGCACAAGAAGCGACTGGGGGGTCAGTACACCGATAAACTCATCTTT. Its protein product is CAPGDPRQHKKRLGGQYTDKLIF.

By its share, this clone is medium-sized. Given a far larger clone just one base away, this is likely a sequencing read error. V and J are TRDV1 and TRDJ1; 10 bases match TRDD3. Germline-derived CDR1 and CDR2 are TSWWSYY and QGS. CDR3 length: 25 amino acids. The DNA for the CDR3 is TGTGCTCCTGGGGAACTAGTCTTCGTCGGAGCGGCCCGTACTGGGGGATTGTACTACACCGATAAACTCATCTTT. Protein sequence: CAPGELVFVGAARTGGLYYTDKLIF.

About this clone: This likely stems from a read error, as it lies one base from a far larger clone. This sample includes further DNA sequences coding for the same CDR3. The genes are TRDV1 and TRDJ1; D is tentatively TRDD2 or TRDD3 (8 bases each). The CDR3 runs 22 residues. CDR1 and CDR2 (germline): TSWWSYY, QGS. The CDR3 nucleotides are TGTGCCCTTGGGCCTTATTACTTCCTACCGTTACTGGGGGCCAGGTACACCGATAAACTCATCTTT. Translating it yields CALGPYYFLPLLGARYTDKLIF.

In this sample, this clone turned up a few times. It differs at one base from a far larger clone, so likely a read error. The rearrangement joins TRDV1 to TRDJ1; either TRDD2 or TRDD3 may fit D (5 bases each). CDR1 is TSWWSYY, CDR2 QGS, per germline. The germline V and J ends were trimmed by 4 bases and 0 bases, with 24 bases remaining between them. The CDR3 spans 19 residues. Here the CDR3 reads CALGGSIPYWRVYTDKLIF. CDR3 coding DNA: TGTGCTCTTGGGGGTTCTATTCCTTACTGGAGGGTATACACCGATAAACTCATCTTT.

This clone turned up a few times. TCRdb's protein for this DNA is that of a much larger clone and differs from the translation at residue 4, likely a read error; the protein shown is the DNA translation. The V call is TRDV1, the J call TRDJ1; 11 nucleotides agree with TRDD3. CDR3 size: 23 residues. Germline CDR1 is TSWWSYY and CDR2 is QGS. The V segment lost 7 bases and the J segment 2 bases; nucleotides outside the gene matches: 30. This CDR3 reads CALEDAGHPTVGGYAVVTDKLIF. DNA of the CDR3: TGTGCTCTTGAGGACGCGGGTCATCCTACCGTTGGGGGATACGCCGTTGTGACCGATAAACTCATCTTT.

This rearrangement joins TRDV1 to TRDJ1, with D possibly TRDD2 on 5 matching bases. Trimming took off 4 bases at V and 4 bases at J, with 13 bases between the two ends. The CDR3 loop spans 14 amino acids. In germline, CDR1 is TSWWSYY, CDR2 QGS. The CDR3 nucleotides are TGTGCTCTTGGGGCTCCTATATTAGGCGATAAACTCATCTTT. Amino acid sequence: CALGAPILGDKLIF.